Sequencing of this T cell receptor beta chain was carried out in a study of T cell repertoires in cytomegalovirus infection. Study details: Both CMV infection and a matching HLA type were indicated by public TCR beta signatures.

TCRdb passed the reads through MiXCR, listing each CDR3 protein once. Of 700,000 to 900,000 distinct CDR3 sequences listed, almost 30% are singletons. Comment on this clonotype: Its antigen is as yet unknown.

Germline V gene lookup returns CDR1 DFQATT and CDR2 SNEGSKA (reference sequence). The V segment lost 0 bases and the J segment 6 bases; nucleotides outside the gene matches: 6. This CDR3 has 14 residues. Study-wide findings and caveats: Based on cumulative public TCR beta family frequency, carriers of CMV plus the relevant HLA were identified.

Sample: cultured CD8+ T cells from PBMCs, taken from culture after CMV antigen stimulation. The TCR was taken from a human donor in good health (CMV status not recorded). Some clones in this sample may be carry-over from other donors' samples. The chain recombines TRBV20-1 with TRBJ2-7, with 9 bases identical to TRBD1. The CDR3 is CSARDRGTGPEQYV. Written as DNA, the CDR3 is TGCAGTGCTAGAGATCGGGGGACAGGGCCCGAGCAGTACGTC.